The next 27 T cell receptor beta chains were all read from a single sample in a study of T cell repertoires in urothelial bladder cancer. Data came from immunoSEQ multiplex PCR; TCRdb stores just in-frame clones and leaves some out. Of 13,000 or so clones in the sample, 60% to 70% were seen once. Sequencing was done on a sample of tumor-infiltrating cells from bladder cancer. These receptors were collected from a human donor with urothelial carcinoma.

This clone has a single count. This chain uses TRBV21-1 with TRBJ2-2; the DNA was not compared with TRBD1, the D call given in the table. TRBV21-1 is given as a pseudogene. This CDR3 has 18 residues. CDR3 sequence reads: CASSKGPRGIVHTGELFF. The CDR3 nucleotides read TGTGCCAGCAGCAAAGGTCCAAGGGGTATCGTACACACCGGGGAGCTGTTTTTT.

J is TRBJ1-4 and V is TRBV6-1, with D hard to call. Trimming took 4 bases from V and 7 from J, leaving 4 bases between them. The CDR3 totals 11 residues. The germline V gene has CDR1 MNHNS and CDR2 SASEGT. The CDR3 coding sequence is TGTGCCAGCAGTGTGAGTGAAAAACTGTTTTTT. Protein sequence: CASSVSEKLFF.

V usage is TRBV7-2 and J usage is TRBJ2-5; the D gene is possibly TRBD2 (6 bases). Germline V gene lookup returns CDR1 SGHTA and CDR2 FQGNSA. V gave up 3 bases and J gave up 2 bases, with 10 bases separating them. The CDR3 runs 14 residues. CDR3 protein: CASSLGGVQETQYF. CDR3 nucleotides: TGTGCCAGCAGCTTGGGCGGGGTGCAAGAGACCCAGTACTTC.

V gene TRBV7-9 combines with J gene TRBJ2-7; D tentatively reads TRBD1 or TRBD2 (5 bases each). The V gene's germline CDR1 is SEHNR and CDR2 FQNEAQ (reference sequence). The V end lost 1 base, the J end lost 4 bases, and 11 bases lay between the germline ends. The CDR3 is 14 amino acids. The DNA for the CDR3 is TGTGCCAGCAGCTTAGGGGGGAACCGGTACGAGCAGTACTTC. The encoded protein is CASSLGGNRYEQYF.

In its sample, this clone was seen once. The CDR3 DNA follows: TGTGCCTGGAGTCAAACCGGGACAGGACAAGAGACCCAGTACTTC. Its protein product is CAWSQTGTGQETQYF. The rearrangement links TRBV30 to TRBJ2-5; 8 positions match TRBD1. With V trimmed by 2 bases and J by 2 bases, 7 bases remained unmatched. Germline CDR1 GTSNPN, CDR2 SVGIG (reference sequence). The length of the CDR3 is 15 residues.

This chain links TRBV5-1 with TRBJ2-5; TRBD1 aligns across 8 bases. The CDR3 sequence is 14 residues long. Per the germline V gene, CDR1 is SGHRS and CDR2 is YFSETQ. V dropped 4 bases and J dropped 5; count of bases not matched to a gene: 7. For the CDR3, the DNA is TGCGCCAGCAGCCCAACACAGGGGGTGGAGACCCAGTACTTC. It codes for CASSPTQGVETQYF. Complete variable domain (other parts from reference TRBV5-1 and TRBJ2-5): KAGVTQTPRYLIKTRGQQVTLSCSPISGHRSVSWYQQTPGQGLQFLFEYFSETQRNKGNFPGRFSGRQFSNSRSEMNVSTLELGDSALYLCASSPTQGVETQYFGPGTRLLVL.

The chain uses TRBV11-2 and TRBJ1-2; a weak D match, TRBD1 (5 bases). V was pared by 5 bases and J by 2 bases, with 18 bases between. Germline-derived CDR1 and CDR2 are SGHAT and FQNNGV. The CDR3 runs 16 residues. The CDR3 is CASSPLPYRSNYGYTF. The CDR3, as DNA: TGTGCCAGCAGCCCCTTGCCTTACAGGTCCAACTATGGCTACACCTTC.

The chain carries TRBV27 and TRBJ2-1; 8 nucleotides agree with TRBD2. Germline V gene sequence: CDR1 MNHEY, CDR2 SMNVEV (reference sequence). The CDR3 runs 16 residues. V trimming: 0 bases; J trimming: 7 bases; junction bases outside the gene matches: 8. The CDR3 region has the DNA TGTGCCAGCAGTTTATCGAGGATAGCGGGGATGAATGAGCAGTTCTTC. Amino acids: CASSLSRIAGMNEQFF.

This clone is large by share. CDR3 amino acids: CASSQDHSETQYF. DNA for the CDR3: TGCGCCAGCAGCCAAGATCATTCCGAGACCCAGTACTTC. The gene calls are TRBV4-3 and TRBJ2-5; no reliable D call. V lost 0 bases and J 5 bases, leaving 7 bases between the germline ends. There are 13 residues in the CDR3. The germline V gene encodes CDR1 LGHNA and CDR2 YSLEER.

This clone is labeled as medium-sized. This chain connects TRBV5-1 to TRBJ2-1; the match to TRBD2 covers 12 bases. The ends lost 4 bases at V and 10 bases at J; junction bases unmatched: 12. This CDR3 has 16 residues. Germline-derived CDR1 and CDR2 are SGHRS and YFSETQ. CDR3 coding DNA: TGCGCCAGCAGCATTAGTTCGGGACTAGCGGGTGAAGAGCAGTTCTTC. Amino acids: CASSISSGLAGEEQFF.

This sequence joins TRBV7-2 and TRBJ2-2, with TRBD1 identical over 10 bases. The CDR3 is 14 residues long. The germline V gene encodes CDR1 SGHTA and CDR2 FQGNSA. After removal of 5 bases from V and 4 bases from J, the junction contained 1 base not matched to a gene. The CDR3 sequence is CASSGQGGTGELFF. DNA of the CDR3: TGTGCCAGCAGCGGACAGGGGGGCACCGGGGAGCTGTTTTTT.

V usage is TRBV9 and J usage is TRBJ2-6; TRBD2 might be the D (5 bases). Trimming shortened V by 0 bases and J by 4 bases, and 14 bases separated the two germline ends. The CDR3 has 17 residues. The germline V gene encodes CDR1 SGDLS and CDR2 YYNGEE. The CDR3 nucleotides read TGTGCCAGCAGCGTAGTTGGAGGTTGGACGGGGGCCAACGTCCTGACTTTC. It translates to CASSVVGGWTGANVLTF.

The chain joins TRBV6-6 to TRBJ2-3, with 9 nucleotides matching TRBD1. Trimming at V came to 5 bases and at J to 4 bases, leaving 7 bases not matched to a gene. Germline V CDR1 and CDR2: MNHNY, SVGAGI (reference sequence). The CDR3 totals 15 residues. The DNA for the CDR3 is TGTGCCAGCAGTCCCCGGGACAGGGCTTCAGATACGCAGTATTTT. Amino acid sequence: CASSPRDRASDTQYF.

The V gene is TRBV5-1, the J gene TRBJ2-5, with 10 bases identical to TRBD2. CDR1 SGHRS and CDR2 YFSETQ come from the germline V gene. The trim removed 0 bases at V and 2 bases at J, leaving 7 bases unmatched. The CDR3 has 17 amino acids. The DNA for the CDR3 is TGCGCCAGCAGCTTGGCCCTAGCGGGGGACCATCAAGAGACCCAGTACTTC. Its protein product is CASSLALAGDHQETQYF.

The chain carries TRBV19 and TRBJ1-2; 7 bases agree with TRBD1. This CDR3 region has 15 residues. With V trimmed by 7 bases and J by 2 bases, 10 bases remained unmatched. Germline assignment: CDR1 LNHDA and CDR2 SQIVND (reference sequence). The CDR3 reads CASTDHRGQNYGYTF. For the CDR3, the DNA is TGTGCCAGTACCGACCATAGGGGACAGAACTATGGCTACACCTTC.

V gene TRBV11-2 combines with J gene TRBJ2-3; D is unresolved. Germline CDR1 and CDR2: SGHAT and FQNNGV. There are 15 residues in the CDR3. V was trimmed by 4 bases and J by 1 base, leaving 12 bases between them. CDR3 region: CASSSLTFGTDTQYF. CDR3 nucleotides: TGTGCCAGCAGCTCGCTGACATTTGGCACAGATACGCAGTATTTT.

V and J are TRBV7-2 and TRBJ1-1; no clear D gene. The CDR3 runs to 11 residues. The germline V gene encodes CDR1 SGHTA and CDR2 FQGNSA. Trimming pared 5 bases from V and 11 bases from J, leaving 12 bases between. CDR3 loop: CASSPNQRAFF. DNA of the CDR3: TGTGCCAGCAGCCCTAACCAGCGGGCTTTCTTT.

V usage is TRBV7-2 and J usage is TRBJ1-6, with TRBD1 as a possible D gene (5 bases). The CDR3 runs to 14 residues. Trimming removed 4 bases from V and 7 bases from J, with 11 bases in between. Germline CDR1 and CDR2: SGHTA and FQGNSA. CDR3 region: CASSYPGGNSPLHF. The CDR3, as DNA: TGTGCCAGCAGCTACCCGGGGGGAAATTCACCCCTCCACTTT. The full variable domain, rest sourced from reference TRBV7-2 and TRBJ1-6, is GAGVSQSPSNKVTEKGKDVELRCDPISGHTALYWYRQSLGQGLEFLIYFQGNSAPDKSGLPSDRFSAERTGGSVSTLTIQRTQQEDSAVYLCASSYPGGNSPLHFGNGTRLTVT.

This clone has only a few counts. The CDR3, as DNA: TGTGCCAGCAGCCCGGGACCTACTCAGACAGCTTTCTTT. It specifies CASSPGPTQTAFF. This chain connects TRBV7-2 to TRBJ1-1; D is possibly TRBD1 (5 bases). CDR3 size: 13 residues. Germline V CDR1 and CDR2: SGHTA, FQGNSA. V lost 5 bases, J lost 10 bases, and 17 bases lay in between.

The chain is built from TRBV7-9 and TRBJ2-3; TRBD1 aligns across 7 bases. Losses at the gene ends were 4 bases for V and 1 base for J; bases not matched to a gene: 5. Germline loops: CDR1 SEHNR, CDR2 FQNEAQ (reference sequence). CDR3 length: 15 amino acids. Written as DNA, the CDR3 is TGTGCCAGCAGCTCTCACAGGGGAGGCACAGATACGCAGTATTTT. Translated, it gives CASSSHRGGTDTQYF.

This sequence joins TRBV4-1 and TRBJ1-3, with D tentatively TRBD1 (5 bases). In germline, CDR1 is MGHRA, CDR2 YSYEKL. V was cut by 4 bases and J by 3 bases, with 13 bases left in between. CDR3 length: 15 amino acids. CDR3 sequence (DNA): TGCGCCAGCAGCCCCCGGCAGGGTTTTGGAAACACCATATATTTT. Protein sequence: CASSPRQGFGNTIYF.

This clone was counted a few times. This sequence joins TRBV7-6 and TRBJ2-7, with no clear D. Germline assignment: CDR1 SGHVS and CDR2 FNYEAQ. CDR3 length: 13 residues. V was cut by 2 bases and J by 3 bases, with 8 bases left in between. Here the CDR3 DNA reads TGTGCCAGCAGCTTACGAGAGAACTACGAGCAGTACTTC. This codes for CASSLRENYEQYF. The complete variable domain, with remaining parts taken from reference TRBV7-6 and TRBJ2-7, reads GAGVSQSPRYKVTKRGQDVALRCDPISGHVSLYWYRQALGQGPEFLTYFNYEAQQDKSGLPNDRFSAERPEGSISTLTIQRTEQRDSAMYRCASSLRENYEQYFGPGTRLTVT.

The chain recombines TRBV5-1 with TRBJ2-3; 8 bases align to TRBD2. The CDR3 length is 16 residues. CDR1 is SGHRS, CDR2 YFSETQ, per germline. Trimming took 3 bases from V and 0 from J; bases not matched to a gene: 6. This CDR3 reads CASSSAGTRSTDTQYF. CDR3 DNA sequence: TGCGCCAGCAGCTCGGCCGGGACTAGAAGCACAGATACGCAGTATTTT.

This clone turned up a few times. This chain connects TRBV18 to TRBJ2-3; 7 nucleotides agree with TRBD1. CDR3 length: 15 residues. Germline CDR1 reads KGHSH; CDR2 reads LQKENI. V trimming: 3 bases; J trimming: 3 bases; junction bases outside the gene matches: 6. The CDR3 DNA is TGTGCCAGCTCACCTGACAGGGTCAAGACAGATACGCAGTATTTT. This gives the protein CASSPDRVKTDTQYF. Filled out from reference TRBV18 and TRBJ2-3, the complete variable domain reads NAGVMQNPRHLVRRRGQEARLRCSPMKGHSHVYWYRQLPEEGLKFMVYLQKENIIDESGMPKERFSAEFPKEGPSILRIQQVVRGDSAAYFCASSPDRVKTDTQYFGPGTRLTVL.

V is TRBV19 and J is TRBJ2-2; the D gene is possibly TRBD1 (6 bases). The CDR3 is made up of 14 amino acids. Trimming stripped 7 bases from V and 3 bases from J, with 12 bases between. Germline V CDR1 and CDR2: LNHDA, SQIVND (reference sequence). Here the CDR3 DNA reads TGTGCCAGTATTGAGGGGGATTACACCGGGGAGCTGTTTTTT. Translation gives CASIEGDYTGELFF.

This chain uses TRBV5-6 with TRBJ1-4; unclear D gene. CDR1 is SGHDT and CDR2 is YYEEEE in the germline V gene. Trimming pared 4 bases from V and 7 bases from J, leaving 14 bases between. The CDR3 runs to 14 residues. The CDR3, as DNA: TGTGCCAGCAGCACTAGGACCGCGGGTGAAAAACTGTTTTTT. As protein: CASSTRTAGEKLFF.

The V call is TRBV7-9, the J call TRBJ2-7, with 7 positions matching TRBD2. CDR3 length: 16 amino acids. Germline V gives CDR1 SEHNR, CDR2 FQNEAQ (reference sequence). The V gene end was trimmed by 3 bases and the J gene end by 5 bases; junction bases not matched to a gene: 13. The CDR3 bases are TGTGCCAGCAGCTTGCGAGGGTCCGGGGGGTCTGACGAGCAGTACTTC. Its translation is CASSLRGSGGSDEQYF.